This TCR beta chain was observed in a study of vaccination effects on CD4 cells after COVID-19. Study-level information: Post-vaccine specimens were collected at a median of 72 days following the second dose. General study findings and limits: Substantial clonal contraction characterized both infection- and vaccine-induced clones late after vaccination.

Libraries were prepared by immunoSEQ multiplex PCR; TCRdb keeps only in-frame clonotypes and omits some of them. The sample lists 40,000 to 55,000 clones; over 60% were seen once. This clone showed up just once. Its antigen is currently unknown. CD4+ T cell isolation took place after 10 days of culture. This person caught SARS-CoV-2 sometime from March to December 2020, and PCR testing confirmed the infection. Either the BNT162b2 or mRNA-1273 vaccine was given to participants in two doses. Fresh IL-2-containing medium replaced half the medium on days 3 and 7. CDR1 is LNHDA, CDR2 SQIVND, per germline (reference sequence). V was cut by 0 bases and J by 2 bases, with 14 bases left in between. The CDR3 loop spans 17 amino acids.

The receptor was derived from a human donor who had a prior SARS-CoV-2 infection. The sequenced sample was CD4+ T cells from PBMCs cultured without peptide, obtained after COVID-19 vaccination. The rearrangement joins TRBV19 to TRBJ1-3; D gene unclear. The CDR3 bases are TGTGCCAGTAGTATAGATCTTTCCGGGATAGCTGGAAACACCATATATTTT. It yields the protein CASSIDLSGIAGNTIYF.